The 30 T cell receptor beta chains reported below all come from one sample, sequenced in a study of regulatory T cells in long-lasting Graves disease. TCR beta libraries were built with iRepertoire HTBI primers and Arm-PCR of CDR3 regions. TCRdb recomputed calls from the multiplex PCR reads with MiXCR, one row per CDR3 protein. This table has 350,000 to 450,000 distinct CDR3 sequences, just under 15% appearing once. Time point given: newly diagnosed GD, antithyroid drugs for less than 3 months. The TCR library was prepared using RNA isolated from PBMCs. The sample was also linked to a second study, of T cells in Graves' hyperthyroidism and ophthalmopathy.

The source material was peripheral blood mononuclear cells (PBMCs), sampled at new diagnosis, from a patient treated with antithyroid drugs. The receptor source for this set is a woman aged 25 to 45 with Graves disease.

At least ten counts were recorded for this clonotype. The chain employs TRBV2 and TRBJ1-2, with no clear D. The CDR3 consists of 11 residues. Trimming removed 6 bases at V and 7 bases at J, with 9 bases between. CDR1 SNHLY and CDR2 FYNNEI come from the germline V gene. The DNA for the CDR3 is TGTGCCAGCAGGGCGGCAGGTGGCTACACCTTC. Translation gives CASRAAGGYTF.

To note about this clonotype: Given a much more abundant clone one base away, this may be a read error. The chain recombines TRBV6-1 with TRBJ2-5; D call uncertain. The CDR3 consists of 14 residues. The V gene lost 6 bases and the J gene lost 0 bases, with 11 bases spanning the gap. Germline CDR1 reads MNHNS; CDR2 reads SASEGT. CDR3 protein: CASRIKGHQETQYF. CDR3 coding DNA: TGTGCCAGCAGGATCAAGGGTCACCAAGAGACCCAGTACTTC.

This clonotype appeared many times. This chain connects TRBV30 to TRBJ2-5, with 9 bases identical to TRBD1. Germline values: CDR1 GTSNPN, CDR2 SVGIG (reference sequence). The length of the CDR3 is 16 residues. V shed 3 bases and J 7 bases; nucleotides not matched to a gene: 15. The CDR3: CAWRVGQGTFIGTQYF. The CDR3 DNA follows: TGTGCCTGGAGGGTTGGACAGGGGACGTTTATCGGGACCCAGTACTTC.

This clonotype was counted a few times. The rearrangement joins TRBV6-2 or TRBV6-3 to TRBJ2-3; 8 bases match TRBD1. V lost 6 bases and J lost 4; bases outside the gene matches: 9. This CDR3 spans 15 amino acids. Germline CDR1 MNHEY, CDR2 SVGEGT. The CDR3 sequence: CASRGGQGWADTQYF. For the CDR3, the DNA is TGTGCCAGCAGAGGCGGACAGGGTTGGGCAGATACGCAGTATTTT.

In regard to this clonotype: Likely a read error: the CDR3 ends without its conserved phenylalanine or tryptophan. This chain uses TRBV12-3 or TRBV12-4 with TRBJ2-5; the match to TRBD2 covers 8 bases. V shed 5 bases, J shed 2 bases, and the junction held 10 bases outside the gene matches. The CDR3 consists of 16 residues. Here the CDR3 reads CASSPDGASGQETQYL. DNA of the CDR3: TGTGCCAGCAGTCCCGACGGGGCTAGCGGGCAAGAGACCCAGTACCTC.

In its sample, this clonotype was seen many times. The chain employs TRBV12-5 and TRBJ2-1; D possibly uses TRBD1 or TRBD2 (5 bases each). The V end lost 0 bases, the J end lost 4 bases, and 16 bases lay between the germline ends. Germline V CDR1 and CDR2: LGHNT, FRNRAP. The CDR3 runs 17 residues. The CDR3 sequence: CASGLVGPSGTYNEQFF. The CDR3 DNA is TGTGCTAGTGGTTTGGTAGGGCCGTCCGGGACGTACAATGAGCAGTTCTTC.

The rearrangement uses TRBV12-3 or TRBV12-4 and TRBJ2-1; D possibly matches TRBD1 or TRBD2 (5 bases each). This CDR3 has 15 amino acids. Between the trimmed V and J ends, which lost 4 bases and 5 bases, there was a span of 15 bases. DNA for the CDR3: TGTGCCAGCAGTTCCCTCTTGGGGCGGGACAATGAGCAGTTCTTC. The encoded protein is CASSSLLGRDNEQFF.

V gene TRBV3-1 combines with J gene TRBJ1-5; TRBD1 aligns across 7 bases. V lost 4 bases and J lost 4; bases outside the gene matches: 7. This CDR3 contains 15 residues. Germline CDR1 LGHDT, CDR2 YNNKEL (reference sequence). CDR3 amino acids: CASSLGTVLNQPQHF. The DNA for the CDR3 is TGTGCCAGCAGCCTCGGGACAGTACTAAATCAGCCCCAGCATTTT.

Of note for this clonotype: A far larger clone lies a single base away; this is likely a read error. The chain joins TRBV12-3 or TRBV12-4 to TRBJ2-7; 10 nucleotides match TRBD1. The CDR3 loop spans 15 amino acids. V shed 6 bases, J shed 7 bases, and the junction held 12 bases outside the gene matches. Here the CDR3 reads CASRSGTGANNEQYF. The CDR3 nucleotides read TGTGCCAGCAGGTCCGGGACAGGGGCTAACAATGAGCAGTACTTC.

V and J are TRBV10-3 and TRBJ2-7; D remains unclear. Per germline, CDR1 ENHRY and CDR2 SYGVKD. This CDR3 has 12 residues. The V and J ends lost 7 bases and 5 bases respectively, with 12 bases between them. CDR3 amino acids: CAINDQVNEQYF. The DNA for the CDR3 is TGTGCCATCAATGACCAGGTGAACGAGCAGTACTTC.

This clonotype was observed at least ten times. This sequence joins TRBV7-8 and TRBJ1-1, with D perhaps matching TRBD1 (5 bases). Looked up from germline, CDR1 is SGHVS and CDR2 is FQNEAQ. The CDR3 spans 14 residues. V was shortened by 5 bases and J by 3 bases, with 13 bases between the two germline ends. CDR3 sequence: CASSQLVGDTEAFF. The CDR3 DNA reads TGTGCCAGCAGCCAACTTGTGGGGGACACTGAAGCTTTCTTT.

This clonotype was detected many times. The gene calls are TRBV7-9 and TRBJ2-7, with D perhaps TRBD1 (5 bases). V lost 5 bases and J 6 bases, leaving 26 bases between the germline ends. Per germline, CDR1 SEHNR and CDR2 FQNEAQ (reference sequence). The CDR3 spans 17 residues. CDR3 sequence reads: CASSIYPSWGAPVEQYF. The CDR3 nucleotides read TGTGCCAGCAGCATTTATCCCTCCTGGGGCGCGCCGGTCGAGCAGTACTTC.

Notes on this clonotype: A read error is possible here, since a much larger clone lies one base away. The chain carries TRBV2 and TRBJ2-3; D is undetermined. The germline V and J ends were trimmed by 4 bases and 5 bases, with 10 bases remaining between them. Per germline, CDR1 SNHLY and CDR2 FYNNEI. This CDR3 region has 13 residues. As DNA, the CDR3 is TGTGCCAGCAGTGGTGGGGTGCAAGATACGCAGTATTTT. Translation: CASSGGVQDTQYF.

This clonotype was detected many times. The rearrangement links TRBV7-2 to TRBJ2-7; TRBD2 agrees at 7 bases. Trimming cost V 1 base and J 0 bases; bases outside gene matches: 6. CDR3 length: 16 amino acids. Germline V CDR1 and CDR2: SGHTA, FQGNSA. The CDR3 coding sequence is TGTGCCAGCAGCTTAGTCGGGACTACCCACTCCTACGAGCAGTACTTC. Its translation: CASSLVGTTHSYEQYF.

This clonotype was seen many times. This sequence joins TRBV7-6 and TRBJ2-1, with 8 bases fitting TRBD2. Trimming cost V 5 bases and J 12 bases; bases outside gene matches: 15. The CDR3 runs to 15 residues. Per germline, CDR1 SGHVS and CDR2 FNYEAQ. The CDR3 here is CASSQAGEPRWGQFF. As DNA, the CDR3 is TGTGCCAGCAGCCAAGCGGGAGAGCCCCGATGGGGGCAGTTCTTC.

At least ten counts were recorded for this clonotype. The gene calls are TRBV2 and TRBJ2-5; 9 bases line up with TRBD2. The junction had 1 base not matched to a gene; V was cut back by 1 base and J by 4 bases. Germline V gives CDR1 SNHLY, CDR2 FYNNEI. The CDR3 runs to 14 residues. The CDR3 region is CASSEGLAAETQYF. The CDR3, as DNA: TGTGCCAGCAGTGAAGGACTAGCGGCAGAGACCCAGTACTTC.

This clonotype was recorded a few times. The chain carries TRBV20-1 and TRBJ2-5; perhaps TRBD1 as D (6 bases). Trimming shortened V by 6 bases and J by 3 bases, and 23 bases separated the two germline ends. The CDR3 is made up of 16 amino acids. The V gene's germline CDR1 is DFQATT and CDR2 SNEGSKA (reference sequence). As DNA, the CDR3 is TGCAGTGCGCAGGGGCTGCACCACCACTTAGAAGAGACCCAGTACTTC. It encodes CSAQGLHHHLEETQYF.

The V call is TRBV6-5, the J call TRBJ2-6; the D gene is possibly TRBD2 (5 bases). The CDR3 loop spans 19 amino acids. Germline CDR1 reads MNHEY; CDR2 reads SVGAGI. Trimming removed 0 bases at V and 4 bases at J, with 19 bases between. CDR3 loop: CASSYSTLLVIAGANVLTF. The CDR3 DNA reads TGTGCCAGCAGTTACTCGACTTTACTAGTAATAGCCGGGGCCAACGTCCTGACTTTC.

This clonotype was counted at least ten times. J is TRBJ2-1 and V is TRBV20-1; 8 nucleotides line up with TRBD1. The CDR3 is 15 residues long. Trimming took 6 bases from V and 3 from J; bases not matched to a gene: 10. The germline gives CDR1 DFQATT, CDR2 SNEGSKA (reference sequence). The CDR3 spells CSAEGDRGLYNEQFF. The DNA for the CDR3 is TGCAGTGCCGAGGGAGACAGGGGCCTCTACAATGAGCAGTTCTTC.

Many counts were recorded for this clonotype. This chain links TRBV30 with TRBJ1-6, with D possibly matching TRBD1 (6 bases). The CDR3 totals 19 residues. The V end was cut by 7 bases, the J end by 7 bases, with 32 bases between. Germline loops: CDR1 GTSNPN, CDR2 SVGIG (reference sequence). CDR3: CAFNLHPGHPEVGNSPLHF. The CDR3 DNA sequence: TGTGCCTTCAACCTCCATCCGGGACATCCTGAGGTTGGGAATTCACCCCTCCACTTT.

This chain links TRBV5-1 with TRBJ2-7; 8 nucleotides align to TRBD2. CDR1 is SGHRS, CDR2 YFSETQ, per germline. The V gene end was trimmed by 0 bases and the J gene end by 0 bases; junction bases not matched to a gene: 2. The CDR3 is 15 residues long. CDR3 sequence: CASSLVLAVSYEQYF. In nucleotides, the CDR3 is TGCGCCAGCAGCTTGGTACTAGCGGTCTCCTACGAGCAGTACTTC.

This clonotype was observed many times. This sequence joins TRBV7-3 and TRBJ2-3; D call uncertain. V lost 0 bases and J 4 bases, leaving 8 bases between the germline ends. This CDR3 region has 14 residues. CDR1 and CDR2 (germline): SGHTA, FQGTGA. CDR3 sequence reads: CASSLTLQADTQYF. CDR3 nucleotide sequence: TGTGCCAGCAGCTTAACCCTGCAGGCAGATACGCAGTATTTT.

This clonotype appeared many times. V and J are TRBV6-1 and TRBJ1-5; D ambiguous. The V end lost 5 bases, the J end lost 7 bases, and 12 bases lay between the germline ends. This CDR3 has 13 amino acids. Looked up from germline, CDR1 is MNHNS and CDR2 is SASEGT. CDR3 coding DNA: TGTGCCAGCAGTACAGTTTGGCAACAGCCCCAGCATTTT. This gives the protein CASSTVWQQPQHF.

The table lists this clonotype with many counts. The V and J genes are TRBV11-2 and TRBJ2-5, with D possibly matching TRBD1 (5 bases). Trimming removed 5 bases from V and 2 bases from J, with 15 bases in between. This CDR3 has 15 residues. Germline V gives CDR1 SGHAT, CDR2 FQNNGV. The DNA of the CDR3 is TGTGCCAGCAGCACCTGGGGAACAGGACAAGAGACCCAGTACTTC. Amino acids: CASSTWGTGQETQYF.

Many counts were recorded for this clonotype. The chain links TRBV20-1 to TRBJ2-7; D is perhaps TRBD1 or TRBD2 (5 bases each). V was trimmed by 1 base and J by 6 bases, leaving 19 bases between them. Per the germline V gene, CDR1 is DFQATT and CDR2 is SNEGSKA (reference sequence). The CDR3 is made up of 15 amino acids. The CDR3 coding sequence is TGCAGTGCTAGAGCTCCCCAGCGAGGGGTGATCGAGCAGTACTTC. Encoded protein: CSARAPQRGVIEQYF.

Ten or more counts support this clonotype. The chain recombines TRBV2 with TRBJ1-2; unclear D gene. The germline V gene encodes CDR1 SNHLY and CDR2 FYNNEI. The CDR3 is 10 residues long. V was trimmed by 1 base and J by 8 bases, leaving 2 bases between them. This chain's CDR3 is CASSEEGYTF. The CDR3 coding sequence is TGTGCCAGCAGTGAAGAGGGCTACACCTTC. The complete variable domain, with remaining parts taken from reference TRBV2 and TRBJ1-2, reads EPEVTQTPSHQVTQMGQEVILRCVPISNHLYFYWYRQILGQKVEFLVSFYNNEISEKSEIFDDQFSVERPDGSNFTLKIRSTKLEDSAMYFCASSEEGYTFGSGTRLTVV.

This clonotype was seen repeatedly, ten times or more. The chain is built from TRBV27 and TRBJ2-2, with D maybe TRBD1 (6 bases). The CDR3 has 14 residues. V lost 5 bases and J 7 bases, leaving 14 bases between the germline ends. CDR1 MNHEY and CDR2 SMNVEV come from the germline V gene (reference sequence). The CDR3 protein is CASSTQQGSGELFF. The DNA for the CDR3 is TGTGCCAGCAGTACTCAACAGGGTAGCGGGGAGCTGTTTTTT.

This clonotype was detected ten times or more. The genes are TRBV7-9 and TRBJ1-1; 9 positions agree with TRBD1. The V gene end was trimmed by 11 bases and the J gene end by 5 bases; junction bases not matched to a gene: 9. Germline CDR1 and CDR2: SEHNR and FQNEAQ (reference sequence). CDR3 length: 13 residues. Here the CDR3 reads CALTGGGGTEAFF. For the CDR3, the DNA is TGTGCCCTAACAGGGGGCGGAGGAACTGAAGCTTTCTTT. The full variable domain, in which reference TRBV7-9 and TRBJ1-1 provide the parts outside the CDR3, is DTGVSQNPRHKITKRGQNVTFRCDPISEHNRLYWYRQTLGQGPEFLTYFQNEAQLEKSRLLSDRFSAERPKGSFSTLEIQRTEQGDSAMYLCALTGGGGTEAFFGQGTRLTVV.

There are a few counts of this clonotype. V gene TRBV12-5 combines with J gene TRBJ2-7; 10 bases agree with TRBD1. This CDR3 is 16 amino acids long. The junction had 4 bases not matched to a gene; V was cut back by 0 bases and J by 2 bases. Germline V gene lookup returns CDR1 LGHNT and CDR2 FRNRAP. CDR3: CASGLVRDRGTYEQYF. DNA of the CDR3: TGTGCTAGTGGTTTGGTCCGGGACAGGGGAACCTACGAGCAGTACTTC.

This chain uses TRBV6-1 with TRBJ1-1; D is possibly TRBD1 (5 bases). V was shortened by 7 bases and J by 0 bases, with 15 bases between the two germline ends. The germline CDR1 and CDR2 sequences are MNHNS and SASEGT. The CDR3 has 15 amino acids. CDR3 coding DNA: TGTGCCAGCACCGGGACGGGATTCATGAACACTGAAGCTTTCTTT. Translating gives CASTGTGFMNTEAFF.